Listed below are T cell receptor beta chains from one sample, sequenced in a study of cytomegalovirus exposure and HLA in healthy donors. Measured with immunoSEQ multiplex PCR; TCRdb has only the in-frame clones, and not every one. In the table there are 150,000 to 200,000 clones, roughly 80% of which are singletons. Material: PBMCs. These receptors all stem from a man aged 30-40 years in good health and CMV-seropositive. Both conserved end residues are part of each CDR3. The order of the fields is V gene, J gene, D gene, clone size, CDR3 protein, CDR3 DNA. A D gene is named only where the DNA matches it firmly. Size is omitted from some rows. Given values are once, few, many or a class for expanded clones.

V gene: TRBV5-6; J gene: TRBJ1-1; D gene: .; clone size: .; CDR3 protein: CASSRDRRPSNTEAFF; CDR3 DNA: TGTGCCAGCAGCCGTGACAGGCGACCCTCGAACACTGAAGCTTTCTTT
V gene: TRBV30; J gene: TRBJ2-3; D gene: .; clone size: .; CDR3 protein: CAWSAGLYTDTQYF; CDR3 DNA: TGTGCCTGGAGTGCCGGACTTTACACAGATACGCAGTATTTT
V gene: TRBV10-3; J gene: TRBJ2-3; D gene: .; clone size: .; CDR3 protein: CAISEGRGVTDTQYF; CDR3 DNA: TGTGCCATCAGTGAAGGGAGGGGGGTCACAGATACGCAGTATTTT
V gene: TRBV19; J gene: TRBJ2-2; D gene: TRBD2; clone size: once; CDR3 protein: CASSPLAVNTGELFF; CDR3 DNA: TGTGCCAGTAGTCCACTAGCGGTGAACACCGGGGAGCTGTTTTTT
V gene: TRBV5-4; J gene: TRBJ2-7; D gene: .; clone size: .; CDR3 protein: CASSLAPGGSYEQYF; CDR3 DNA: TGTGCCAGCAGCTTGGCCCCCGGGGGATCCTACGAGCAGTACTTC
V gene: TRBV7-6; J gene: TRBJ1-5; D gene: TRBD1; clone size: .; CDR3 protein: CASSLVGGRSNQPQHF; CDR3 DNA: TGTGCCAGCAGCTTAGTAGGGGGCCGGAGCAATCAGCCCCAGCATTTT
V gene: TRBV10-1; J gene: TRBJ1-1; D gene: .; clone size: .; CDR3 protein: CASSSRGGALTEAFF; CDR3 DNA: TGCGCCAGCAGCTCCCGGGGGGGGGCGTTGACTGAAGCTTTCTTT
V gene: TRBV9; J gene: TRBJ1-2; D gene: TRBD1; clone size: .; CDR3 protein: CASSGTGAEGYTF; CDR3 DNA: TGTGCCAGTTCCGGGACAGGGGCCGAAGGCTACACCTTC
V gene: TRBV7-8; J gene: TRBJ1-5; D gene: .; clone size: .; CDR3 protein: CASSPRRELQPQHF; CDR3 DNA: TGTGCCAGCAGCCCCCGTAGGGAGCTCCAGCCCCAGCATTTT
V gene: TRBV4-2; J gene: TRBJ1-6; D gene: .; clone size: few; CDR3 protein: CASSQEEGSTNSPLHF; CDR3 DNA: TGTGCCAGCAGCCAAGAGGAGGGGTCGACCAATTCACCCCTCCACTTT
V gene: TRBV7-9; J gene: TRBJ1-2; D gene: .; clone size: .; CDR3 protein: CASSPNRLGRVYGYTF; CDR3 DNA: TGTGCCAGCAGCCCCAACCGCCTTGGCAGGGTCTATGGCTACACCTTC
V gene: TRBV4-1; J gene: TRBJ2-7; D gene: TRBD2; clone size: .; CDR3 protein: CASSQVPRAGVNYEQYF; CDR3 DNA: TGCGCCAGCAGCCAGGTCCCCCGTGCGGGAGTAAACTACGAGCAGTACTTC
V gene: TRBV4-3; J gene: TRBJ2-7; D gene: .; clone size: .; CDR3 protein: CASSQGKGGYEQYF; CDR3 DNA: TGCGCCAGCAGCCAAGGGAAGGGAGGCTACGAGCAGTACTTC
V gene: TRBV5-1; J gene: TRBJ2-1; D gene: TRBD2; clone size: .; CDR3 protein: CASSLGELAGGSYNEQFF; CDR3 DNA: TGCGCCAGCAGCTTGGGAGAGCTAGCGGGAGGTTCCTACAATGAGCAGTTCTTC
V gene: TRBV30; J gene: TRBJ1-5; D gene: .; clone size: .; CDR3 protein: CAWSVNRVDQPQHF; CDR3 DNA: TGTGCCTGGAGTGTAAACAGGGTGGATCAGCCCCAGCATTTT
V gene: TRBV5-1; J gene: TRBJ2-1; D gene: TRBD1; clone size: once; CDR3 protein: CASSLVQGGSNEQFF; CDR3 DNA: TGCGCCAGCAGCTTGGTACAGGGGGGCTCCAATGAGCAGTTCTTC
V gene: TRBV7-9; J gene: TRBJ2-1; D gene: TRBD2; clone size: .; CDR3 protein: CASSYPKGLAARNEQFF; CDR3 DNA: TGTGCCAGCAGCTACCCTAAGGGACTAGCGGCCCGGAATGAGCAGTTCTTC
V gene: TRBV30; J gene: TRBJ1-5; D gene: .; clone size: .; CDR3 protein: CAWSATVEVQPQHF; CDR3 DNA: TGTGCCTGGAGTGCGACAGTAGAAGTTCAGCCCCAGCATTTT
V gene: TRBV13; J gene: TRBJ1-1; D gene: .; clone size: .; CDR3 protein: CASSDLRWVGGNGDTEAFF; CDR3 DNA: TGTGCCAGCAGCGATTTGCGCTGGGTGGGGGGAAACGGGGACACTGAAGCTTTCTTT
V gene: TRBV27; J gene: TRBJ2-7; D gene: .; clone size: .; CDR3 protein: CASAGDPTGQYF; CDR3 DNA: TGTGCCAGCGCCGGGGATCCCACGGGGCAGTACTTC
V gene: TRBV5-6; J gene: TRBJ2-2; D gene: .; clone size: once; CDR3 protein: CASSLWQGKNTGELFF; CDR3 DNA: TGTGCCAGCAGCTTGTGGCAGGGGAAGAACACCGGGGAGCTGTTTTTT
V gene: TRBV2; J gene: TRBJ1-5; D gene: TRBD1; clone size: .; CDR3 protein: CASTPRTGTNQPQHF; CDR3 DNA: TGTGCCAGCACACCTAGGACAGGGACCAATCAGCCCCAGCATTTT
V gene: TRBV10-3; J gene: TRBJ2-7; D gene: .; clone size: .; CDR3 protein: CAISEGSSYEQYF; CDR3 DNA: TGTGCCATCAGTGAAGGGAGCTCCTACGAGCAGTACTTC
V gene: TRBV11-1; J gene: TRBJ2-5; D gene: TRBD1; clone size: .; CDR3 protein: CASSQRKQGAQTQYF; CDR3 DNA: TGTGCCAGCAGCCAACGAAAACAGGGGGCACAGACCCAGTACTTC
V gene: TRBV27; J gene: TRBJ1-3; D gene: TRBD1; clone size: .; CDR3 protein: CARLDRGAGNTIYF; CDR3 DNA: TGTGCCCGCCTCGACAGGGGGGCAGGAAACACCATATATTTT
V gene: TRBV5-4; J gene: TRBJ2-5; D gene: .; clone size: .; CDR3 protein: CASSLQKGVETQYF; CDR3 DNA: TGTGCCAGCAGCTTGCAGAAGGGAGTGGAGACCCAGTACTTC
V gene: TRBV11-3; J gene: TRBJ2-3; D gene: .; clone size: .; CDR3 protein: CASSSTSSTTDTQYF; CDR3 DNA: TGTGCCAGCAGCTCCACTAGCTCTACCACAGATACGCAGTATTTT
V gene: TRBV6-1; J gene: TRBJ2-5; D gene: .; clone size: .; CDR3 protein: CASSSHFETQYF; CDR3 DNA: TGTGCCAGCAGTTCCCACTTCGAGACCCAGTACTTC
V gene: TRBV18; J gene: TRBJ1-2; D gene: .; clone size: .; CDR3 protein: CASSPPAGSNYGYTF; CDR3 DNA: TGTGCCAGCTCACCACCTGCAGGATCTAACTATGGCTACACCTTC
V gene: TRBV6-5; J gene: TRBJ2-4; D gene: .; clone size: .; CDR3 protein: CASSSLLVAKNIQYF; CDR3 DNA: TGTGCCAGCAGTTCCCTTCTCGTAGCCAAAAACATTCAGTACTTC
V gene: TRBV2; J gene: TRBJ2-7; D gene: TRBD1; clone size: .; CDR3 protein: CASSEAVGQGPKNYEQYF; CDR3 DNA: TGTGCCAGCAGTGAAGCGGTAGGACAGGGGCCTAAGAATTACGAGCAGTACTTC
V gene: TRBV2; J gene: TRBJ1-1; D gene: .; clone size: .; CDR3 protein: CASKTGNTEAFF; CDR3 DNA: TGTGCCAGCAAAACGGGGAACACTGAAGCTTTCTTT
V gene: TRBV10-2; J gene: TRBJ2-7; D gene: TRBD2; clone size: .; CDR3 protein: CASIAIAGPAHEQYF; CDR3 DNA: TGCGCCAGCATAGCAATAGCGGGGCCCGCCCACGAGCAGTACTTC
V gene: TRBV5-1; J gene: TRBJ2-1; D gene: TRBD1; clone size: .; CDR3 protein: CASGRDRHNEQFF; CDR3 DNA: TGCGCCAGCGGCCGGGACAGGCACAATGAGCAGTTCTTC
V gene: TRBV7-9; J gene: TRBJ2-3; D gene: TRBD2; clone size: .; CDR3 protein: CASSLARLAGGPDTQYF; CDR3 DNA: TGTGCCAGCAGCTTAGCGCGGCTAGCGGGGGGGCCAGATACGCAGTATTTT
V gene: TRBV19; J gene: TRBJ2-2; D gene: TRBD1; clone size: .; CDR3 protein: CASLQGAGAGELFF; CDR3 DNA: TGTGCCAGCTTACAGGGGGCAGGCGCCGGGGAGCTGTTTTTT
V gene: TRBV5-1; J gene: TRBJ2-7; D gene: TRBD2; clone size: .; CDR3 protein: CASSPEGTSGIRTLYEQYF; CDR3 DNA: TGCGCCAGCAGCCCGGAAGGGACTAGCGGGATACGGACTCTCTACGAGCAGTACTTC
V gene: TRBV6-5; J gene: TRBJ2-1; D gene: .; clone size: .; CDR3 protein: CASSRIRGSEQFF; CDR3 DNA: TGTGCCAGCAGTCGGATCAGGGGCTCTGAGCAGTTCTTC
V gene: TRBV30; J gene: TRBJ1-2; D gene: .; clone size: .; CDR3 protein: CAWSQRGNVIFLAYGYTF; CDR3 DNA: TGTGCCTGGAGTCAAAGGGGCAACGTTATCTTCTTGGCATATGGCTACACCTTC
V gene: TRBV6-4; J gene: TRBJ2-3; D gene: TRBD2; clone size: .; CDR3 protein: CASSVAGGGTDTQYF; CDR3 DNA: TGTGCCAGCAGTGTAGCGGGAGGGGGCACAGATACGCAGTATTTT
V gene: TRBV1; J gene: TRBJ1-5; D gene: .; clone size: .; CDR3 protein: CTSRLDRYPQPQHF; CDR3 DNA: TGCACCAGCAGACTTGACAGGTATCCTCAGCCCCAGCATTTT
V gene: TRBV13; J gene: TRBJ1-1; D gene: .; clone size: .; CDR3 protein: CASSPGPTEAFF; CDR3 DNA: TGTGCCAGCAGCCCTGGCCCCACTGAAGCTTTCTTT
V gene: TRBV6-6; J gene: TRBJ1-4; D gene: .; clone size: once; CDR3 protein: CASSPRDPTRKLFF; CDR3 DNA: TGTGCCAGCAGCCCTCGGGATCCTACACGGAAACTGTTTTTT
V gene: TRBV28; J gene: TRBJ1-4; D gene: .; clone size: .; CDR3 protein: CASSFSDTGKLFF; CDR3 DNA: TGTGCCAGCAGTTTCTCTGATACGGGAAAACTGTTTTTT
V gene: TRBV9; J gene: TRBJ1-2; D gene: TRBD1; clone size: .; CDR3 protein: CASNPGQATGGYTF; CDR3 DNA: TGTGCCAGCAACCCGGGACAGGCGACAGGGGGCTACACCTTC
V gene: TRBV7-2; J gene: TRBJ2-7; D gene: .; clone size: .; CDR3 protein: CASSFLEGPSYEQYF; CDR3 DNA: TGTGCCAGCAGCTTCCTCGAGGGTCCATCCTACGAGCAGTACTTC
V gene: TRBV6-5; J gene: TRBJ2-7; D gene: .; clone size: .; CDR3 protein: CARNPEGVYEQYF; CDR3 DNA: TGTGCCAGGAATCCCGAGGGAGTCTACGAGCAGTACTTC
V gene: TRBV10-2; J gene: TRBJ2-7; D gene: .; clone size: .; CDR3 protein: CASSGGTAYEQYF; CDR3 DNA: TGCGCCAGCAGTGGCGGGACAGCCTACGAGCAGTACTTC
V gene: TRBV7-2; J gene: TRBJ1-1; D gene: .; clone size: .; CDR3 protein: CASSLVSRGNTEAFF; CDR3 DNA: TGTGCCAGCAGCTTAGTCAGCCGAGGGAACACTGAAGCTTTCTTT